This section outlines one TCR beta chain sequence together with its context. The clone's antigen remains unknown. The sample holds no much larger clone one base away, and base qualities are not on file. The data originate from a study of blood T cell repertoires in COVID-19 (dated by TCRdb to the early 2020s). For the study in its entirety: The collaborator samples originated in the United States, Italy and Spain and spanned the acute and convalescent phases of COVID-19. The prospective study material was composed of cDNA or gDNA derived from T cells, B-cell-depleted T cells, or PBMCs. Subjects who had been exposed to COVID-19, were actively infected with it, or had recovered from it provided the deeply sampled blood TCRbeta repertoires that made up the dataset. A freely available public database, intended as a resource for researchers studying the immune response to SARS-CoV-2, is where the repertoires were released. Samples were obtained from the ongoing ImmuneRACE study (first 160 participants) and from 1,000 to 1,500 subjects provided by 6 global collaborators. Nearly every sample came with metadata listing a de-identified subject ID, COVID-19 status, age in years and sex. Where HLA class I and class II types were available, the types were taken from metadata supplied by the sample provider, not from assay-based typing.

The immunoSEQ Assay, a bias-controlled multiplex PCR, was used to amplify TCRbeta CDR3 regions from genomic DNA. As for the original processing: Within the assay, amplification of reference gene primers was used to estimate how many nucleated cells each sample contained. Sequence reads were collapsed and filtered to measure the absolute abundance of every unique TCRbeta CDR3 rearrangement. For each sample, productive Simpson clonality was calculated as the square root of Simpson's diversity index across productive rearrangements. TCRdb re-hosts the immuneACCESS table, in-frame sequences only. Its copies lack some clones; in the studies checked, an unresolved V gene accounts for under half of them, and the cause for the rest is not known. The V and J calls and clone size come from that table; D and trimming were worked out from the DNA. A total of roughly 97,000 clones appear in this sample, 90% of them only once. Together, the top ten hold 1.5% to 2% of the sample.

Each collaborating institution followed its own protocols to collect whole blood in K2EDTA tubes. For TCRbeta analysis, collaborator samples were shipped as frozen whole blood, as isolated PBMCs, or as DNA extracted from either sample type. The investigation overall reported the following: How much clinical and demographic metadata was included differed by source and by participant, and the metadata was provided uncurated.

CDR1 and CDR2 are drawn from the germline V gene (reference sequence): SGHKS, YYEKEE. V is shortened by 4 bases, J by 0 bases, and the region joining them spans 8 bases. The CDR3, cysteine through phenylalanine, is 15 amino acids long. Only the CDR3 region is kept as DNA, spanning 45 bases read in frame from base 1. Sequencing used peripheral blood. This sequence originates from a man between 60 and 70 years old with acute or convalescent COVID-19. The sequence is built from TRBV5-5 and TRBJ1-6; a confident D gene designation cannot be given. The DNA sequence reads TGTGCCAGCAGCAAGGAGCTCTCCTATAATTCACCCCTCCACTTT. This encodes CASSKELSYNSPLHF.